This T cell receptor beta chain was observed in a study of shared T cell receptors in the human thymus. Trimming removed 0 bases at V and 3 bases at J, with 12 bases between. The germline CDR1 and CDR2 sequences are MGHRA and YSYEKL. The CDR3 extends over 16 amino acids. This clone appeared once. Clones were read by immunoSEQ multiplex PCR, and TCRdb kept only the in-frame ones, dropping some. Among roughly 710,000 clones, around 85% were seen once, and the ten largest hold 0.0095% to 0.013%. These data were also reused for a study on human thymus T cells. In that study: Thymic tissue was derived from resections collected during corrective heart surgery. Reports from related research described highly overlapping thymic repertoires among unrelated individuals.

Sequences were obtained from thymocytes. This rearrangement joins TRBV4-1 to TRBJ1-5; possible D gene TRBD1, 6 bases. The clonotype was recovered from a girl under two years old with a congenital heart defect. CDR3 protein: CASSQDNRVFNQPQHF. CDR3 DNA sequence: TGCGCCAGCAGCCAAGATAACAGGGTCTTCAATCAGCCCCAGCATTTT.